These 10 T cell receptor beta chains came from one sample sequenced in a study of early T cells in non-severe SARS-CoV-2 infection. TCRdb re-analysed the 5' RACE reads in MiXCR, keeping a single row per CDR3 protein. In the table there are about 120,000 distinct CDR3 sequences, around 12% of which are singletons. The input for sequencing was whole blood, taken at baseline. The receptors derive from an adult who was a healthcare worker with PCR-confirmed SARS-CoV-2 infection or an uninfected control (not recorded which).

This clonotype appeared many times. This chain uses TRBV20-1 with TRBJ2-3; 12 bases line up with TRBD2. Germline V CDR1 and CDR2: DFQATT, SNEGSKA (reference sequence). The CDR3 length is 15 residues. J lost 4 bases, V lost 1 base, and 3 bases had no gene match. In DNA, the CDR3 is TGCAGTGCTAGAGGAGCTAGCGGGGGGGCAGATACGCAGTATTTT. This translates into CSARGASGGADTQYF.

Points on this clonotype: This may be a read error, as it is one base from a much larger clone. This chain connects TRBV29-1 to TRBJ2-2, with 10 bases identical to TRBD2. Germline V gene lookup returns CDR1 SQVTM and CDR2 ANQGSEA. The CDR3 loop spans 16 amino acids. The chain's CDR3 is CSVEGRTSGNTGELYF. The CDR3 nucleotides are TGCAGCGTTGAGGGGCGGACTAGCGGTAACACCGGGGAGCTGTATTTT.

V usage is TRBV12-3 or TRBV12-4 and J usage is TRBJ2-5; D is perhaps TRBD1 or TRBD2 (5 bases each). The CDR3 contains 12 residues. V shed 6 bases and J shed 5 bases, with 10 bases lying between them. The CDR3 nucleotides are TGTGCCAGCAGCCTCGGGGCGGAGACCCAGTACTTC. Amino acids: CASSLGAETQYF.

The rearrangement uses TRBV20-1 and TRBJ2-7; D not resolved. CDR1 DFQATT and CDR2 SNEGSKA come from the germline V gene (reference sequence). CDR3 length equals 13 residues. The V end was cut by 0 bases, the J end by 6 bases, with 12 bases between. CDR3 DNA sequence: TGCAGTGCTAGAGACGGCCTCTTTAGCGAGCAGTACTTC. Its protein product is CSARDGLFSEQYF.

This clonotype was found a few times. The chain employs TRBV18 and TRBJ1-1; D perhaps matches TRBD1 (6 bases). Trimming removed 4 bases at V and 6 bases at J, with 18 bases between. CDR1 is KGHSH, CDR2 LQKENI, per germline. This CDR3 comprises 15 residues. In DNA, the CDR3 is TGTGCCAGCTCACGAAACAGGGCCGGGGAGGCTGAAGCTTTCTTT. It codes for CASSRNRAGEAEAFF.

The table lists this clonotype with many counts. CDR3 nucleotide sequence: TGTGCCAGCAGCTTGGCAGGCGGCACCGGGGAGCTGTTTTTT. It specifies CASSLAGGTGELFF. The rearrangement joins TRBV5-4 to TRBJ2-2; D unresolved. Germline CDR1 is SGHNT and CDR2 is YYREEE (reference sequence). CDR3 size: 14 residues. V was cut by 0 bases and J by 4 bases, with 7 bases left in between.

This clonotype was seen a few times. This chain connects TRBV30 to TRBJ1-3; D may be TRBD1 (5 bases). Germline CDR1 GTSNPN, CDR2 SVGIG (reference sequence). Trimming shortened V by 3 bases and J by 3 bases, and 12 bases separated the two germline ends. The CDR3 spans 14 residues. The CDR3 reads CAWRVGGNGNTIYF. The CDR3 region has the DNA TGTGCCTGGAGGGTGGGGGGGAATGGAAACACCATATATTTT. Full variable domain (rest looked up from reference TRBV30 and TRBJ1-3): SQTIHQWPATLVQPVGSPLSLECTVEGTSNPNLYWYRQAAGRGLQLLFYSVGIGQISSEVPQNLSASRPQDRQFILSSKKLLLSDSGFYLCAWRVGGNGNTIYFGEGSWLTVV.

This clonotype was picked up a small number of times. The rearrangement links TRBV19 to TRBJ1-5, with 7 positions matching TRBD1. CDR1 is LNHDA and CDR2 is SQIVND in the germline V gene (reference sequence). This CDR3 is 17 amino acids long. V was clipped by 5 bases and J by 5 bases; unmatched bases: 15. The DNA for the CDR3 is TGTGCCAGTAGTCAGGGGGAACGGCCACCACTTTATCAGCCCCAGCATTTT. It yields the protein CASSQGERPPLYQPQHF.

This clonotype occurred a few times. V is TRBV29-1 and J is TRBJ1-5; the D gene is possibly TRBD1 (6 bases). V shed 7 bases and J shed 7 bases, with 14 bases lying between them. CDR1 is SQVTM, CDR2 ANQGSEA, per germline. The CDR3 contains 12 residues. The CDR3 loop reads CSGGQPGQPQHF. Here the CDR3 DNA reads TGCAGCGGCGGACAGCCTGGCCAGCCCCAGCATTTT. Complete variable domain (other parts from reference TRBV29-1 and TRBJ1-5): SAVISQKPSRDICQRGTSLTIQCQVDSQVTMMFWYRQQPGQSLTLIATANQGSEATYESGFVIDKFPISRPNLTFSTLTVSNMSPEDSSIYLCSGGQPGQPQHFGDGTRLSIL.

This clonotype was seen only a few times. The chain combines TRBV30 with TRBJ1-3, with D possibly TRBD1 on 5 matching bases. The V end lost 2 bases, the J end lost 4 bases, and 15 bases lay between the germline ends. The length of the CDR3 is 15 residues. Germline CDR1 reads GTSNPN; CDR2 reads SVGIG (reference sequence). The CDR3 DNA sequence: TGTGCCTGGAGTCCCGGGACGGCTAACGGAAACACCATATATTTT. Encoded protein: CAWSPGTANGNTIYF.